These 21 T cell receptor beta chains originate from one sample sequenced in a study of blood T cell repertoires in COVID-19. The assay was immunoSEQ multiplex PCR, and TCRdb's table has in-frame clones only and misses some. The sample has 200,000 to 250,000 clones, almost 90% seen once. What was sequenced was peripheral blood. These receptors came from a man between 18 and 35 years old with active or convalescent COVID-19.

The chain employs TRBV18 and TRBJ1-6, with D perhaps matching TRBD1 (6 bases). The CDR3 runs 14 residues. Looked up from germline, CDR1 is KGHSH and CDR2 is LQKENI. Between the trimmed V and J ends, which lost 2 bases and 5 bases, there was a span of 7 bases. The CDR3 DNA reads TGTGCCAGCTCACCAACAGGGAATAATTCACCCCTCCACTTT. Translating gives CASSPTGNNSPLHF.

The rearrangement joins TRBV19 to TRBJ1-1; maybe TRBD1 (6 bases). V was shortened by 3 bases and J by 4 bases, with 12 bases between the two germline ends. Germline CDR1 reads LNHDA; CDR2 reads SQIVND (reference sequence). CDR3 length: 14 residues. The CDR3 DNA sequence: TGTGCCAGTAGTATTCCCAGGGGTTCCACTGAAGCTTTCTTT. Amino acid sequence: CASSIPRGSTEAFF.

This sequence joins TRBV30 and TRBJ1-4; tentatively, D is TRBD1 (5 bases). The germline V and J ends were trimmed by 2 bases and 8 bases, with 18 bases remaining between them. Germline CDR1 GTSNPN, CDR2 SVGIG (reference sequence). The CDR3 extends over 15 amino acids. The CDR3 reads CAWSPLSGYGEKLFF. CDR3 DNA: TGTGCCTGGAGTCCTTTGTCAGGGTATGGGGAAAAACTGTTTTTT.

CDR3 amino acids: CASSLVAGLAKNIQYF. The CDR3, as DNA: TGTGCCAGCAGCTTAGTGGCGGGTTTAGCCAAAAACATTCAGTACTTC. This sequence joins TRBV7-2 and TRBJ2-4; a weak D match, TRBD2 (5 bases). V lost 1 base, J lost 0 bases, and 10 bases lay in between. Germline loops: CDR1 SGHTA, CDR2 FQGNSA. This CDR3 has 16 amino acids.

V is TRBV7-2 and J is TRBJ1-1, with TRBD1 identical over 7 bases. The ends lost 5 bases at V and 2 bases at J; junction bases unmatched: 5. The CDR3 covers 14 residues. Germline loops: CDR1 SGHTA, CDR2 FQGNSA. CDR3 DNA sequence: TGTGCCAGCAGCCGGGACAGCGGAAACACTGAAGCTTTCTTT. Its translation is CASSRDSGNTEAFF.

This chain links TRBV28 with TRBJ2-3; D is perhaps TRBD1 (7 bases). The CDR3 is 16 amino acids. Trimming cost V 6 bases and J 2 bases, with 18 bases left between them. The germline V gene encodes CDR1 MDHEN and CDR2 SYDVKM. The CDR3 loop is CASRNLQGTYTDTQYF. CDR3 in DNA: TGTGCCAGCAGGAACCTACAGGGGACTTACACAGATACGCAGTATTTT. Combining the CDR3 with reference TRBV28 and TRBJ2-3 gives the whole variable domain DVKVTQSSRYLVKRTGEKVFLECVQDMDHENMFWYRQDPGLGLRLIYFSYDVKMKEKGDIPEGYSVSREKKERFSLILESASTNQTSMYLCASRNLQGTYTDTQYFGPGTRLTVL.

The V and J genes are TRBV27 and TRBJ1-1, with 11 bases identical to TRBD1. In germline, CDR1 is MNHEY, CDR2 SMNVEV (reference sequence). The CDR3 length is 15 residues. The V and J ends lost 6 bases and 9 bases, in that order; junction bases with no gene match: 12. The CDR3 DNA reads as TGTGCCAGCAGACCTGGACAGGGGGCGCGGATGAAAGCTTTCTTT. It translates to CASRPGQGARMKAFF.

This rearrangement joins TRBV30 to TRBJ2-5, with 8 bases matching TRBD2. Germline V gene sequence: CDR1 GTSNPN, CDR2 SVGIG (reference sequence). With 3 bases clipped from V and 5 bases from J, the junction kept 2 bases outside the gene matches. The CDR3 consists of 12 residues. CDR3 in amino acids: CAWRTGGETQYF. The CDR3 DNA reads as TGTGCCTGGAGGACGGGAGGGGAGACCCAGTACTTC.

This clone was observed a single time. The CDR3 is CASGFRVQGAGANTEAFF. CDR3 sequence (DNA): TGTGCTAGTGGTTTCAGAGTACAGGGGGCGGGGGCGAACACTGAAGCTTTCTTT. This chain connects TRBV12-5 to TRBJ1-1, with TRBD1 identical over 9 bases. After removal of 3 bases from V and 1 base from J, the junction contained 12 bases not matched to a gene. Per germline, CDR1 LGHNT and CDR2 FRNRAP. This CDR3 has 18 amino acids.

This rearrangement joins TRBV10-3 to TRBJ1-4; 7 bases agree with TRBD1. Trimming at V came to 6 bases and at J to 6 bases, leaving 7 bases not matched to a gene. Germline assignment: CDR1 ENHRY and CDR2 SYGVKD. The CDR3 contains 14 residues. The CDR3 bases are TGTGCCATCAGAGGGGGCGCAGAGGATGAAAAACTGTTTTTT. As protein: CAIRGGAEDEKLFF.

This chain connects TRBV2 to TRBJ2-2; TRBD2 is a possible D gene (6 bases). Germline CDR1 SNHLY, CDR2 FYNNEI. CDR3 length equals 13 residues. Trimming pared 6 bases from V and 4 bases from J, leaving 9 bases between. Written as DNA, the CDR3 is TGTGCCAGCAGCGTCGGGGGCACCGGGGAGCTGTTTTTT. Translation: CASSVGGTGELFF.

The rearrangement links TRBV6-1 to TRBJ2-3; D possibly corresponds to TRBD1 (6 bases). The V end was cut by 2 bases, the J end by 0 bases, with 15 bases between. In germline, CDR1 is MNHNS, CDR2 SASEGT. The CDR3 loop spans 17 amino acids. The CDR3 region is CASSEFQGPTSTDTQYF. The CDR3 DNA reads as TGTGCCAGCAGTGAATTTCAGGGGCCAACCAGCACAGATACGCAGTATTTT.

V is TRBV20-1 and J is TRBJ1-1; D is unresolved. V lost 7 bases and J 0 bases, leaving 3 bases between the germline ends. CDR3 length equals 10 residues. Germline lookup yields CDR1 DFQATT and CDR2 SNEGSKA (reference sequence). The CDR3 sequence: CSVMNTEAFF. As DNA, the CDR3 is TGCAGTGTAATGAACACTGAAGCTTTCTTT.

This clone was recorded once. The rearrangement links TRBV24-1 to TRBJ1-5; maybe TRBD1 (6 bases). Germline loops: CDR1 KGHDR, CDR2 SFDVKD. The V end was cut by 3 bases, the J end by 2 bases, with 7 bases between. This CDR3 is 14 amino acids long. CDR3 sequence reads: CATSDKGGNQPQHF. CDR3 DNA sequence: TGTGCCACCAGTGATAAGGGGGGCAATCAGCCCCAGCATTTT.

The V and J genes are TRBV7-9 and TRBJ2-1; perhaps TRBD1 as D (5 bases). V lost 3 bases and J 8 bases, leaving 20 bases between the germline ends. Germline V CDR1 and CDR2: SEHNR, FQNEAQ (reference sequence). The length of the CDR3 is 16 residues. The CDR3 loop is CASSFLGESFTDEQFF. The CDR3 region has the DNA TGTGCCAGCAGCTTCCTAGGGGAATCGTTCACCGATGAGCAGTTCTTC. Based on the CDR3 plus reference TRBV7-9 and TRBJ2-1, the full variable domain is DTGVSQNPRHKITKRGQNVTFRCDPISEHNRLYWYRQTLGQGPEFLTYFQNEAQLEKSRLLSDRFSAERPKGSFSTLEIQRTEQGDSAMYLCASSFLGESFTDEQFFGPGTRLTVL.

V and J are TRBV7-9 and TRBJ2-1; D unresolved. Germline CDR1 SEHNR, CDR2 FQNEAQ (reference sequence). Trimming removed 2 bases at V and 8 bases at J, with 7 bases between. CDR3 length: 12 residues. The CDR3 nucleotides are TGTGCCAGCAGCTTAACCGAGGATGAGCAGTTCTTC. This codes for CASSLTEDEQFF.

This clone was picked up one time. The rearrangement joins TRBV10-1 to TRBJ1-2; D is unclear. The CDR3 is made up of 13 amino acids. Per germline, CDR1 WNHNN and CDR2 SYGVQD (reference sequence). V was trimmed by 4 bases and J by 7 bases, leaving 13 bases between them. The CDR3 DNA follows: TGCGCCAGCAGTGTTTCCACGTTCGGTGGCTACACCTTC. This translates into CASSVSTFGGYTF.

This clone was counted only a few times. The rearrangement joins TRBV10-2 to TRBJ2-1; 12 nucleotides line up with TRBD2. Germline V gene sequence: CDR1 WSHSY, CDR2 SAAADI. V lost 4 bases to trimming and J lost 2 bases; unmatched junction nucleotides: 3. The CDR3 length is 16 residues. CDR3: CASSGTSGIAYNEQFF. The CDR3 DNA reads TGCGCCAGCAGTGGGACTAGCGGGATAGCCTACAATGAGCAGTTCTTC.

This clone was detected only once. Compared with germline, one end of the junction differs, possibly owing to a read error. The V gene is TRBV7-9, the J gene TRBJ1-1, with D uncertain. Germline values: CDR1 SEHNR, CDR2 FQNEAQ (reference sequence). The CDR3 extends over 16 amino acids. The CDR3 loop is CASTLNALALNTEAFF. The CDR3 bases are TGTGCCAGCACCTTAAACGCTCTGGCATTGAACACTGAAGCTTTCTTT.

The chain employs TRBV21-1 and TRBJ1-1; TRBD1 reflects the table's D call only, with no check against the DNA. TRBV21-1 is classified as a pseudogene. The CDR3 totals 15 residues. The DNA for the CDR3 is TGTGCCAGCAGCACCCGGGCAAAAAGGGGCACTGAAGCTTTCTTT. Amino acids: CASSTRAKRGTEAFF.

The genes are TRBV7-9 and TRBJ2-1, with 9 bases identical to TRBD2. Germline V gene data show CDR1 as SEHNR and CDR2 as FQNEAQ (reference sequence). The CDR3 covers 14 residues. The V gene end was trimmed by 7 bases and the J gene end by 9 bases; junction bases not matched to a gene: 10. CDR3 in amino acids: CASNSGLAVSEQFF. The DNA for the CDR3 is TGTGCCAGCAACTCGGGACTAGCTGTAAGTGAGCAGTTCTTC.